A selection of T cell receptor beta chains follows, all from one sample in a study of CD8+CD57+ T cells in acquired aplastic anemia. In TCRdb, the reads were re-called with MiXCR into one record per CDR3 protein. The sample lists more than 150,000 distinct CDR3 sequences; about 44% were seen once. Sequencing input: sorted CD4+, CD8+, or CD8+CD57+ T cells (not recorded which) from PBMCs. The source is a human donor with aplastic anemia. Both conserved end residues are part of each CDR3. A D gene is named only where the DNA matches it firmly. Where a row states a size, it is once, few, many or the class of an expanded clone; other rows omit it.

J: TRBJ1-4
V: TRBV19
D: -
size: many
CDR3: CASSMTITTNEKLFF
DNA: TGTGCCAGTAGTATGACTATTACAACTAATGAAAAACTGTTTTTT

J: TRBJ2-2
V: TRBV25-1
D: -
size: -
CDR3: CASSARGSFSTGELFF
DNA: TGTGCCAGCAGTGCTAGAGGGAGTTTTAGCACCGGGGAGCTGTTTTTT

J: TRBJ2-7
V: TRBV15
D: -
size: -
CDR3: CATSRSNYEQYF
DNA: TGTGCCACCAGCAGATCTAACTACGAGCAGTACTTC

J: TRBJ2-5
V: TRBV2
D: TRBD2
size: -
CDR3: CASSKTSGGVETQYF
DNA: TGTGCCAGCAGCAAGACTAGCGGGGGGGTGGAGACCCAGTACTTC

J: TRBJ2-5
V: TRBV20-1
D: -
size: -
CDR3: CSVWRRAKQETQYF
DNA: TGCAGTGTATGGCGGCGGGCCAAACAAGAGACCCAGTACTTC

J: TRBJ2-5
V: TRBV20-1
D: TRBD1
size: -
CDR3: CSAGQGLGETQYF
DNA: TGCAGTGCCGGACAGGGATTGGGTGAGACCCAGTACTTC

J: TRBJ2-7
V: TRBV30
D: -
size: many
CDR3: CAWNTDYRAHEQYF
DNA: TGTGCCTGGAACACCGATTACAGGGCCCACGAGCAGTACTTC

J: TRBJ2-3
V: TRBV7-9
D: TRBD2
size: many
CDR3: CASSFRSAGRDTQYF
DNA: TGTGCCAGCAGCTTCCGATCAGCGGGGAGAGATACGCAGTATTTT

J: TRBJ2-1
V: TRBV29-1
D: -
size: many
CDR3: CSVTERGGAFRYNEQFF
DNA: TGCAGCGTAACCGAAAGAGGGGGGGCCTTTAGATACAATGAGCAGTTCTTC

J: TRBJ2-1
V: TRBV20-1
D: TRBD2
size: once
CDR3: CSARDPGLAGEVPFF
DNA: TGCAGTGCTAGAGATCCGGGACTAGCGGGAGAAGTGCCGTTCTTC

J: TRBJ2-7
V: TRBV20-1
D: TRBD1
size: many
CDR3: CSARQGARYEQYF
DNA: TGCAGTGCTAGACAGGGGGCGCGCTACGAGCAGTACTTC

J: TRBJ2-6
V: TRBV19
D: -
size: -
CDR3: CASSPQGTGANVLTF
DNA: TGTGCCAGTAGCCCGCAGGGGACTGGGGCCAACGTCCTGACTTTC

J: TRBJ1-2
V: TRBV6-1
D: -
size: -
CDR3: CASRGIGDYGYTF
DNA: TGTGCCAGCAGGGGGATAGGAGACTATGGCTACACCTTC

J: TRBJ2-7
V: TRBV5-1
D: -
size: many
CDR3: CASSLGQNLYEQYF
DNA: TGCGCCAGCAGCTTGGGGCAGAACCTCTACGAGCAGTACTTC

J: TRBJ1-3
V: TRBV20-1
D: -
size: many
CDR3: CSARDWNSGNTIYF
DNA: TGCAGTGCTAGGGACTGGAACTCTGGAAACACCATATATTTT

J: TRBJ2-6
V: TRBV15
D: TRBD1
size: few
CDR3: CATRRQGSSGANVLTF
DNA: TGTGCCACCAGACGACAGGGGAGCTCTGGGGCCAACGTCCTGACTTTC

J: TRBJ1-6
V: TRBV3-1
D: TRBD1
size: many
CDR3: CASSLLSGTGVSPLHF
DNA: TGTGCCAGCAGCCTCCTATCCGGGACAGGGGTGTCACCCCTCCACTTT

J: TRBJ2-5
V: TRBV7-2
D: -
size: few
CDR3: CASSLVRGETQYF
DNA: TGTGCCAGCAGCTTAGTGAGAGGAGAGACCCAGTACTTC

J: TRBJ1-1
V: TRBV9
D: -
size: many
CDR3: CASTQGLGTEAFF
DNA: TGTGCCAGCACGCAGGGTTTAGGCACTGAAGCTTTCTTT

J: TRBJ1-5
V: TRBV6-1
D: -
size: many
CDR3: CASSLEIHQPQHF
DNA: TGTGCCAGCAGTCTGGAAATACATCAGCCCCAGCATTTT

J: TRBJ2-7
V: TRBV3-1
D: TRBD2
size: -
CDR3: CASSQGLAGGQEQYF
DNA: TGTGCCAGCAGCCAAGGACTAGCGGGGGGGCAGGAGCAGTACTTC

J: TRBJ2-7
V: TRBV2
D: -
size: many
CDR3: CASSEADVYEQYF
DNA: TGTGCCAGCAGTGAAGCGGACGTCTACGAGCAGTACTTC

J: TRBJ2-6
V: TRBV6-2/TRBV6-3
D: -
size: -
CDR3: CASSYVRAAGANVLTF
DNA: TGTGCCAGCAGTTACGTGCGCGCTGCTGGGGCCAACGTCCTGACTTTC

J: TRBJ1-5
V: TRBV19
D: -
size: few
CDR3: CASSMTGGHQPQHF
DNA: TGTGCCAGTAGTATGACAGGAGGACATCAGCCCCAGCATTTT

J: TRBJ2-7
V: TRBV7-2
D: TRBD2
size: -
CDR3: CASNLGLAYEQYF
DNA: TGTGCCAGCAACCTCGGACTAGCCTACGAGCAGTACTTC

J: TRBJ2-7
V: TRBV7-9
D: -
size: few
CDR3: CASSFPSGEQYF
DNA: TGTGCCAGCAGCTTCCCCTCAGGTGAGCAGTACTTC

J: TRBJ2-7
V: TRBV7-2
D: TRBD1
size: -
CDR3: CASSTTGTGAYEQYF
DNA: TGTGCCAGCAGCACAACCGGGACAGGGGCCTACGAGCAGTACTTC

J: TRBJ2-5
V: TRBV9
D: -
size: -
CDR3: CASSVFQGPSEAQYF
DNA: TGTGCCAGCAGCGTATTCCAGGGGCCCTCGGAGGCCCAGTACTTC

J: TRBJ2-7
V: TRBV20-1
D: -
size: once
CDR3: CSAATQADPYGQYF
DNA: TGCAGTGCTGCGACCCAGGCGGATCCCTACGGGCAGTACTTC

J: TRBJ1-4
V: TRBV6-1
D: -
size: many
CDR3: CATGDREKLFF
DNA: TGTGCCACCGGCGATAGGGAAAAACTGTTTTTT

J: TRBJ2-1
V: TRBV6-5
D: -
size: -
CDR3: CASSYSVQGYNEQFF
DNA: TGTGCCAGCAGTTACTCAGTTCAGGGCTACAATGAGCAGTTCTTC

J: TRBJ1-2
V: TRBV3-1
D: -
size: many
CDR3: CASSQDDRYGYTF
DNA: TGTGCCAGCAGCCAAGATGACAGGTACGGCTACACCTTC

J: TRBJ1-5
V: TRBV19
D: -
size: many
CDR3: CASSSRVQLSNQPQHF
DNA: TGTGCCAGTAGTTCCAGGGTCCAACTTAGCAATCAGCCCCAGCATTTT

J: TRBJ2-3
V: TRBV5-6
D: TRBD1
size: many
CDR3: CASSFQGARDTQYF
DNA: TGTGCCAGCAGCTTTCAGGGGGCGCGAGATACGCAGTATTTT

J: TRBJ1-2
V: TRBV18
D: TRBD1
size: -
CDR3: CASSPLGQADGYTF
DNA: TGTGCCAGCTCACCCCTCGGACAGGCAGATGGCTACACCTTC

J: TRBJ2-1
V: TRBV15
D: -
size: -
CDR3: CATGRANEQFF
DNA: TGTGCCACCGGTAGGGCTAATGAGCAGTTCTTC

J: TRBJ2-5
V: TRBV2
D: TRBD2
size: -
CDR3: CASSWTSFETQYF
DNA: TGTGCCAGCAGTTGGACTAGCTTCGAGACCCAGTACTTC

J: TRBJ2-3
V: TRBV5-6
D: TRBD2
size: many
CDR3: CASSFPSGDTDTQYF
DNA: TGTGCCAGCAGCTTCCCTAGCGGGGACACAGATACGCAGTATTTT

J: TRBJ2-2
V: TRBV5-1
D: -
size: -
CDR3: CASSLPTGNTGELFF
DNA: TGCGCCAGCAGCCTACCTACAGGGAACACCGGGGAGCTGTTTTTT

J: TRBJ2-7
V: TRBV7-9
D: TRBD1
size: -
CDR3: CASSPQGAGEQYF
DNA: TGTGCCAGCAGCCCCCAGGGGGCAGGGGAGCAGTACTTC

J: TRBJ1-2
V: TRBV7-9
D: TRBD1
size: -
CDR3: CASSLGQGANYGYTF
DNA: TGTGCCAGCAGTTTGGGACAGGGCGCGAACTATGGCTACACCTTC

J: TRBJ1-1
V: TRBV7-9
D: -
size: few
CDR3: CASSLLRAFF
DNA: TGTGCCAGCAGCTTATTGAGAGCTTTCTTT

J: TRBJ2-7
V: TRBV7-9
D: TRBD2
size: -
CDR3: CASSLAGAHYEQYF
DNA: TGTGCCAGTTCCCTAGCGGGAGCCCACTACGAGCAGTACTTC

J: TRBJ2-3
V: TRBV9
D: -
size: -
CDR3: CASSIQGGSLGTDTQYF
DNA: TGTGCCAGCAGCATCCAAGGGGGTAGTTTGGGAACAGATACGCAGTACTTT

J: TRBJ2-7
V: TRBV2
D: TRBD2
size: -
CDR3: CASLGLAIEQYF
DNA: TGTGCCAGCCTTGGACTAGCGATTGAGCAGTACTTC

J: TRBJ1-1
V: TRBV25-1
D: -
size: -
CDR3: CASSFAALNTEAFF
DNA: TGTGCCAGCAGTTTCGCCGCTTTGAACACTGAAGCTTTCTTT

J: TRBJ1-2
V: TRBV5-4
D: -
size: -
CDR3: CASSYDSEGYGYTF
DNA: TGTGCCAGCAGCTACGACAGCGAAGGGTATGGCTACACCTTC

J: TRBJ2-1
V: TRBV20-1
D: TRBD2
size: -
CDR3: CSSGGGEYNEQFF
DNA: TGCAGTAGTGGCGGGGGGGAATACAATGAGCAGTTCTTC

J: TRBJ2-7
V: TRBV12-3/TRBV12-4
D: -
size: once
CDR3: CASGIGVEQYF
DNA: TGTGCCAGCGGAATAGGTGTCGAGCAGTACTTC

J: TRBJ1-1
V: TRBV15
D: -
size: few
CDR3: CATSSMNTEAFF
DNA: TGTGCCACCAGCAGTATGAACACTGAAGCTTTCTTT

J: TRBJ2-3
V: TRBV7-8
D: TRBD1
size: -
CDR3: CASSAAGTGLQDTQYF
DNA: TGTGCCAGCAGCGCCGCCGGGACAGGATTACAGGATACGCAGTATTTT

J: TRBJ1-2
V: TRBV29-1
D: TRBD1
size: -
CDR3: CSVATGTDGYTF
DNA: TGCAGCGTTGCCACCGGGACAGATGGCTACACCTTC

J: TRBJ2-5
V: TRBV2
D: TRBD2
size: -
CDR3: CASSELSGRGQETQYF
DNA: TGTGCCAGCAGTGAGTTGTCGGGGAGGGGTCAAGAGACCCAGTACTTC